This T cell receptor beta chain stems from a study of vaccination and CD4 T cells after COVID-19. Across the whole study: PCR on nasal swabs identified SARS-CoV-2 in convalescent patients, of whom roughly nine were mild and one severe. Overlapping SARS-CoV-2, HCoV-NL63, HCoV-OC43 and HCoV-229E spike peptides stimulated the cells. Study observations and caveats: Among convalescent patients, a median around 85% of reactive clones emerged only after vaccination.

The treatment is: roughly 11-day PBMC culture with coronavirus spike peptide pools or control peptides (ViraFEST assay). As to this clonotype: Its antigen remains unidentified.

Trimming left V 0 bases short and J 3 bases short, with 6 bases between. This CDR3 spans 14 amino acids. Germline loops: CDR1 MNHEY, CDR2 SVGAGI. Sequencing of the DNA from cultured CD4+ T cells was carried out with the Oncomine TCR Beta short-read assay. One entry per CDR3 protein, called by TCRdb with MiXCR from the PCR reads. The profile shows approximately 20,000 distinct CDR3 sequences, around three fifths of them singletons. This TCR derives from a human donor who had recovered from COVID-19. V and J are TRBV6-5 and TRBJ2-1; D unclear. Sample: CD4+ T cells from blood, cultured in vitro. The CDR3 sequence is CASSYSRVYNEQFF. The CDR3, as DNA: TGTGCCAGCAGTTACTCCCGGGTCTACAATGAGCAGTTCTTC.